Presented here are 28 T cell receptor beta chains from one specimen sequenced in a study of T cell responses to AZD1222 COVID-19 vaccine. Libraries were prepared by immunoSEQ multiplex PCR; TCRdb keeps only in-frame clonotypes and omits some of them. This sample yields around 110,000 clones, of which 85% to 90% are seen a single time; around a tenth belongs to the top ten. The material was peripheral blood, obtained on day 0 of AZD1222 vaccination. These receptors all stem from an adult in good health.

The genes are TRBV5-1 and TRBJ1-3; tentative D call: TRBD1 (6 bases). The V end lost 7 bases, the J end lost 4 bases, and 18 bases lay between the germline ends. The germline V gene encodes CDR1 SGHRS and CDR2 YFSETQ. The CDR3 is 15 residues long. The CDR3 sequence is CASEKGGEAGNTIYF. CDR3 DNA: TGCGCCAGCGAAAAAGGGGGTGAGGCGGGAAACACCATATATTTT. Variable domain in full (rest from reference TRBV5-1 and TRBJ1-3): KAGVTQTPRYLIKTRGQQVTLSCSPISGHRSVSWYQQTPGQGLQFLFEYFSETQRNKGNFPGRFSGRQFSNSRSEMNVSTLELGDSALYLCASEKGGEAGNTIYFGEGSWLTVV.

Here the CDR3 DNA reads TGTGCCAGCAGCCAAGAACGGCTCGTCACGTACGAGCAGTACTTC. This translates into CASSQERLVTYEQYF. The chain has TRBV3-1 (or the pseudogene TRBV3-2) and TRBJ2-7; D is unclear. Trimming cost V 0 bases and J 4 bases, with 13 bases left between them. The CDR3 consists of 15 residues. The germline V gene encodes CDR1 LGHDT and CDR2 YNNKEL (reference sequence).

V gene TRBV7-2 combines with J gene TRBJ2-5, with D possibly being TRBD1 or TRBD2 (6 bases each). Looked up from germline, CDR1 is SGHTA and CDR2 is FQGNSA. The V end lost 1 base, the J end lost 5 bases, and 11 bases lay between the germline ends. There are 14 residues in the CDR3. DNA of the CDR3: TGTGCCAGCAGCTTAGGGGGGGCGCGGGAGACCCAGTACTTC. Protein product: CASSLGGARETQYF. The full variable domain, its missing parts supplied by reference TRBV7-2 and TRBJ2-5, is GAGVSQSPSNKVTEKGKDVELRCDPISGHTALYWYRQSLGQGLEFLIYFQGNSAPDKSGLPSDRFSAERTGGSVSTLTIQRTQQEDSAVYLCASSLGGARETQYFGPGTRLLVL.

The chain combines TRBV5-1 with TRBJ1-2, with a tentative D call TRBD1 (5 bases). The CDR3 length is 14 residues. Germline V gene lookup returns CDR1 SGHRS and CDR2 YFSETQ. V gave up 4 bases and J gave up 2 bases, with 12 bases separating them. The CDR3 reads CASSTDMRNYGYTF. The CDR3 DNA reads as TGCGCCAGCAGCACGGACATGCGGAACTATGGCTACACCTTC.

As to this clone: At one boundary the junction diverges from the germline segment, which might be a read error. Different DNA sequences within this sample yield the same CDR3. The chain couples TRBV6-7 to TRBJ2-5, with a tentative D call TRBD1 (5 bases). Being an ORF, TRBV6-7 has a function that is uncertain. This CDR3 has 16 amino acids. The CDR3 bases are TGTGCCAGCAGACACAAACCAGGGTTGGGCCAAGAGACTCAGTACTTC. Residues: CASRHKPGLGQETQYF.

The gene calls are TRBV30 and TRBJ1-1; a possible D gene is TRBD1 (5 bases). Germline assignment: CDR1 GTSNPN and CDR2 SVGIG (reference sequence). The CDR3 runs 13 residues. Trimming removed 3 bases at V and 0 bases at J, with 8 bases between. The CDR3 spells CAWRSGMNTEAFF. CDR3 nucleotide sequence: TGTGCCTGGAGATCAGGGATGAACACTGAAGCTTTCTTT. Using reference TRBV30 and TRBJ1-1 for the parts outside the CDR3, the full variable domain is SQTIHQWPATLVQPVGSPLSLECTVEGTSNPNLYWYRQAAGRGLQLLFYSVGIGQISSEVPQNLSASRPQDRQFILSSKKLLLSDSGFYLCAWRSGMNTEAFFGQGTRLTVV.

A note on this clone: Other nucleotide sequences in the sample specify the same CDR3. The chain has TRBV6-2 or TRBV6-3 and TRBJ1-2; D not certain. V was trimmed by 2 bases and J by 4 bases, leaving 5 bases between them. This CDR3 has 12 amino acids. Germline-derived CDR1 and CDR2 are MNHEY and SVGEGT. The CDR3 DNA is TGTGCCAGCAGTTACAGTAGCTATGGCTACACCTTC. Its protein is CASSYSSYGYTF.

The V call is TRBV5-6, the J call TRBJ1-1, with a tentative D call TRBD1 (6 bases). There are 16 residues in the CDR3. Germline values: CDR1 SGHDT, CDR2 YYEEEE. The germline V and J ends were trimmed by 3 bases and 0 bases, with 15 bases remaining between them. The CDR3, as DNA: TGTGCCAGCAGCTCTTACAGGGTTTTAATGAACACTGAAGCTTTCTTT. It translates to CASSSYRVLMNTEAFF.

Only one count was recorded for this clone. The rearrangement uses TRBV7-2 and TRBJ1-4, with D possibly matching TRBD1 (6 bases). CDR3 length: 15 amino acids. V was shortened by 2 bases and J by 4 bases, with 11 bases between the two germline ends. CDR1 is SGHTA, CDR2 FQGNSA, per germline. Written as DNA, the CDR3 is TGTGCCAGCAGCTTACGGAGGGGGGATAATGAAAAACTGTTTTTT. It yields the protein CASSLRRGDNEKLFF.

The count of this clone is one. The V gene is TRBV30, the J gene TRBJ1-1; D is undetermined. The CDR3 runs 13 residues. V dropped 1 base and J dropped 2 bases, with 8 bases sitting between them. Germline V gene sequence: CDR1 GTSNPN, CDR2 SVGIG (reference sequence). CDR3 loop: CAWSGTVNTEAFF. The CDR3 bases are TGTGCCTGGAGTGGGACCGTAAACACTGAAGCTTTCTTT.

The chain couples TRBV7-7 to TRBJ1-4; TRBD1 might be the D (6 bases). The CDR3 extends over 15 amino acids. The V gene's germline CDR1 is SSHAT and CDR2 FNYEAQ (reference sequence). Trimming removed 1 base from V and 7 bases from J, with 13 bases in between. CDR3 loop: CASSLVAGAGEKLFF. CDR3 in DNA: TGTGCCAGCAGCTTAGTGGCAGGGGCTGGTGAAAAACTGTTTTTT.

V is TRBV6-2 or TRBV6-3 and J is TRBJ1-2; TRBD1 is a possible D gene (5 bases). The germline V gene encodes CDR1 MNHEY and CDR2 SVGEGT. V was clipped by 3 bases and J by 6 bases, with 11 bases between them. The CDR3 runs to 13 residues. CDR3 nucleotide sequence: TGTGCCAGCAGTTATCGGGGCCTGGATGGCTACACCTTC. Residues: CASSYRGLDGYTF.

The genes are TRBV5-4 and TRBJ2-1; unclear D gene. Germline CDR1 is SGHNT and CDR2 is YYREEE (reference sequence). The CDR3 length is 13 residues. V lost 0 bases and J 7 bases, leaving 8 bases between the germline ends. CDR3 protein: CASSLALYNEQFF. The CDR3 region has the DNA TGTGCCAGCAGCTTGGCCTTATATAATGAGCAGTTCTTC.

This chain uses TRBV5-4 with TRBJ1-2; tentatively, D is TRBD1 (5 bases). Germline V gene sequence: CDR1 SGHNT, CDR2 YYREEE (reference sequence). The CDR3 has 16 residues. Trimming pared 0 bases from V and 5 bases from J, leaving 17 bases between. The chain's CDR3 is CASSLGGLGVIYGYTF. The CDR3 DNA follows: TGTGCCAGCAGCTTGGGGGGACTGGGGGTGATTTATGGCTACACCTTC.

This chain uses TRBV7-2 with TRBJ1-3; D is uncertain. V lost 5 bases, J lost 0 bases, and 11 bases lay in between. Germline assignment: CDR1 SGHTA and CDR2 FQGNSA. The CDR3 covers 15 residues. CDR3 DNA sequence: TGTGCCAGCAGCGACCGACGGTCCTCTGGAAACACCATATATTTT. This encodes CASSDRRSSGNTIYF.

The chain carries TRBV5-1 and TRBJ2-5; 7 bases align to TRBD2. CDR3 length: 14 amino acids. The germline V gene has CDR1 SGHRS and CDR2 YFSETQ. V shed 4 bases, J shed 5 bases, and the junction held 8 bases outside the gene matches. The CDR3 reads CASSRAGVHETQYF. DNA of the CDR3: TGCGCCAGCAGCCGGGCGGGAGTGCACGAGACCCAGTACTTC.

J is TRBJ2-7 and V is TRBV10-3, with D unclear. This CDR3 comprises 16 residues. V was pared by 0 bases and J by 4 bases, with 16 bases between. The germline gives CDR1 ENHRY, CDR2 SYGVKD. The CDR3 sequence: CAISESSIRGRYEQYF. CDR3 DNA sequence: TGTGCCATCAGTGAGTCCTCAATTCGTGGAAGATACGAGCAGTACTTC.

The chain couples TRBV19 to TRBJ1-5, with 10 bases fitting TRBD1. V shed 5 bases, J shed 2 bases, and the junction held 6 bases outside the gene matches. Germline CDR1 LNHDA, CDR2 SQIVND (reference sequence). CDR3 length: 16 residues. The CDR3 here is CASSSTGQGGNQPQHF. The CDR3 DNA follows: TGTGCCAGTAGTTCTACCGGACAGGGGGGCAATCAGCCCCAGCATTTT.

This clone was observed a single time. The rearrangement links TRBV7-2 to TRBJ2-2; D might be TRBD2 (6 bases). CDR3 length equals 16 residues. The V gene lost 5 bases and the J gene lost 4 bases, with 17 bases spanning the gap. Per the germline V gene, CDR1 is SGHTA and CDR2 is FQGNSA. This CDR3 is CASSPQRGGVTGELFF. In nucleotides, the CDR3 is TGTGCCAGCAGCCCCCAGAGGGGCGGGGTCACCGGGGAGCTGTTTTTT.

The chain couples TRBV5-1 to TRBJ2-2; D remains ambiguous. V was trimmed by 0 bases and J by 5 bases, leaving 11 bases between them. The CDR3 runs 15 residues. Germline V lookup: CDR1 SGHRS, CDR2 YFSETQ. The CDR3 loop reads CASSLGADYTGELFF. The CDR3 DNA follows: TGCGCCAGCAGCTTGGGGGCCGATTATACCGGGGAGCTGTTTTTT.

The rearrangement uses TRBV4-3 and TRBJ1-3; D is uncertain. The CDR3 sequence is 13 residues long. The germline gives CDR1 LGHNA, CDR2 YSLEER. Trimming took off 0 bases at V and 4 bases at J, with 4 bases between the two ends. CDR3 region: CASSQDQGNTIYF. CDR3 bases: TGCGCCAGCAGCCAAGATCAGGGAAACACCATATATTTT.

The chain uses TRBV9 and TRBJ2-1; TRBD1 matches 7 bases. The CDR3 is made up of 13 amino acids. V lost 3 bases and J lost 4; bases outside the gene matches: 1. Germline V gives CDR1 SGDLS, CDR2 YYNGEE. Here the CDR3 DNA reads TGTGCCAGCAGCGAGACAGGGTACAATGAGCAGTTCTTC. Encoded protein: CASSETGYNEQFF.

The chain recombines TRBV28 with TRBJ1-1; 9 positions agree with TRBD1. Trimming at V came to 4 bases and at J to 3 bases, leaving 6 bases not matched to a gene. This CDR3 has 15 amino acids. CDR1 and CDR2 (germline): MDHEN, SYDVKM. CDR3 residues: CASSWDDRGDTEAFF. For the CDR3, the DNA is TGTGCCAGCAGTTGGGACGACAGGGGGGACACTGAAGCTTTCTTT.

This sequence joins TRBV28 and TRBJ1-6; D is undetermined. This CDR3 region has 12 residues. Germline V CDR1 and CDR2: MDHEN, SYDVKM. V shed 3 bases and J shed 6 bases, with 3 bases lying between them. The CDR3 DNA sequence: TGTGCCAGCAGTTTCCCTAATTCACCCCTCCACTTT. Translation gives CASSFPNSPLHF. The full variable domain, completed using reference TRBV28 and TRBJ1-6, is DVKVTQSSRYLVKRTGEKVFLECVQDMDHENMFWYRQDPGLGLRLIYFSYDVKMKEKGDIPEGYSVSREKKERFSLILESASTNQTSMYLCASSFPNSPLHFGNGTRLTVT.

The CDR3 spells CASSPLGWQAAYEQYF. CDR3 in DNA: TGCGCCAGCAGCCCCTTAGGGTGGCAGGCAGCCTACGAGCAGTACTTC. The rearrangement joins TRBV5-1 to TRBJ2-7; D is undetermined. This CDR3 comprises 16 residues. Germline-derived CDR1 and CDR2 are SGHRS and YFSETQ. V was trimmed by 4 bases and J by 2 bases, leaving 19 bases between them.

This clone came up once. The rearrangement uses TRBV6-5 and TRBJ1-2; 7 bases fit TRBD1. J lost 5 bases, V lost 4 bases, and 7 bases had no gene match. Germline V gene lookup returns CDR1 MNHEY and CDR2 SVGAGI. The CDR3 sequence is 14 residues long. CDR3 sequence (DNA): TGTGCCAGCAGTTTATACAGGGGCCAGTATGGCTACACCTTC. Protein product: CASSLYRGQYGYTF.

The chain has TRBV6-1 and TRBJ1-5; the match to TRBD1 covers 9 bases. This CDR3 contains 17 residues. The germline CDR1 and CDR2 sequences are MNHNS and SASEGT. V shed 3 bases and J 2 bases; nucleotides not matched to a gene: 8. Written as DNA, the CDR3 is TGTGCCAGCAGTGATCGACATACAGGGGGCGGCAATCAGCCCCAGCATTTT. Amino acid sequence: CASSDRHTGGGNQPQHF.

V gene TRBV28 combines with J gene TRBJ1-2; perhaps TRBD1 as D (5 bases). V was shortened by 6 bases and J by 5 bases, with 16 bases between the two germline ends. The CDR3 spans 14 residues. Germline values: CDR1 MDHEN, CDR2 SYDVKM. The CDR3 loop is CASSRPNGGYGYTF. Here the CDR3 DNA reads TGTGCCAGCAGCCGTCCGAACGGGGGGTATGGCTACACCTTC.